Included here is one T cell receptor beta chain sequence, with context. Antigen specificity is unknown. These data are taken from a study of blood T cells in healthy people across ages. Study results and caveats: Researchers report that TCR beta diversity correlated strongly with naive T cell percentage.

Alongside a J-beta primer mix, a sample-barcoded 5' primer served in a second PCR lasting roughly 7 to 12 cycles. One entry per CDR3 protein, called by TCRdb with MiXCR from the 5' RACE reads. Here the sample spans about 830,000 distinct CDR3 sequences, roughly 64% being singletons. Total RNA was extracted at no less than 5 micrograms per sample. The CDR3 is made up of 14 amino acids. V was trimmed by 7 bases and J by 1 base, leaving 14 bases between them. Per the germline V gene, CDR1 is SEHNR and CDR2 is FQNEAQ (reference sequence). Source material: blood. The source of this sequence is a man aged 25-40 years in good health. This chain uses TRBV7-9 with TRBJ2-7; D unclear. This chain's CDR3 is CASTIRVESYEQYF. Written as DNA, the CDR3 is TGTGCCAGCACCATCCGGGTTGAATCCTACGAGCAGTACTTC.